This passage covers 23 T cell receptor beta chains from one sample sequenced in a study of breast tumors, draining lymph nodes, adjacent tissues. TCRdb reprocessed the multiplex PCR reads via MiXCR and lists one record per CDR3 protein. The sample lists under 85,000 distinct CDR3 sequences; about 20% were seen once. Breast cancer patients provided tissue from their axillary draining lymph nodes. Sequencing was done on a sample of axillary lymph node tissue. Receptor source: a female donor with breast cancer. Some clones in this sample may be carry-over from other donors' samples.

This clonotype was detected ten times or more. This chain connects TRBV7-3 to TRBJ2-7; the D gene is possibly TRBD2 (6 bases). Trimming removed 3 bases at V and 0 bases at J, with 12 bases between. This CDR3 contains 15 residues. Germline CDR1 reads SGHTA; CDR2 reads FQGTGA. CDR3 loop: CASSFSSVTSYEQYF. CDR3 DNA sequence: TGTGCCAGCAGCTTCTCTAGCGTGACCTCCTACGAGCAGTACTTC.

This clonotype was found many times. Written as DNA, the CDR3 is TGTGCCAGCAGCTTGGGAGCGGTGCTGTTGGAGACCCAGTACTTC. This gives the protein CASSLGAVLLETQYF. The chain combines TRBV7-9 with TRBJ2-5, with a possible D match to TRBD2 (5 bases). Germline V gene lookup returns CDR1 SEHNR and CDR2 FQNEAQ (reference sequence). CDR3 length equals 15 residues. The V end was cut by 3 bases, the J end by 5 bases, with 16 bases between.

This clonotype was seen more than once but under ten times. V is TRBV27 and J is TRBJ2-5; 7 bases are shared with TRBD2. The CDR3 loop spans 14 amino acids. V lost 3 bases to trimming and J lost 0 bases; unmatched junction nucleotides: 1. CDR1 MNHEY and CDR2 SMNVEV come from the germline V gene (reference sequence). Written as DNA, the CDR3 is TGTGCCAGCAGTTTTAGCGGGTACCAAGAGACCCAGTACTTC. Its translation: CASSFSGYQETQYF.

The CDR3 DNA reads TGTGCCAGCAGCCCCCAGGGGGTTGGGGCCTACGAGCAGTACTTC. It is translated as CASSPQGVGAYEQYF. This chain connects TRBV28 to TRBJ2-7; 7 bases match TRBD1. Germline V gene data show CDR1 as MDHEN and CDR2 as SYDVKM. V shed 6 bases and J 2 bases; nucleotides not matched to a gene: 10. This CDR3 spans 15 amino acids.

The sample holds many counts of this clonotype. This rearrangement joins TRBV5-8 to TRBJ2-5, with TRBD1 identical over 7 bases. The CDR3 is 16 residues long. The J segment lost 0 bases and the V segment lost 4 bases, leaving 9 bases of the junction unmatched. CDR1 and CDR2 from the germline V gene are SGHTS and YDEGEE. The CDR3 sequence: CASSPPGQTYQETQYF. The CDR3 region has the DNA TGTGCCAGCAGCCCCCCGGGACAGACGTACCAAGAGACCCAGTACTTC.

This clonotype occurred many times. The V gene is TRBV7-9, the J gene TRBJ2-7; possibly TRBD2 for D (7 bases). V was clipped by 0 bases and J by 0 bases, with 15 bases between them. The CDR3 sequence is 17 residues long. Germline loops: CDR1 SEHNR, CDR2 FQNEAQ (reference sequence). The CDR3 DNA reads as TGTGCCAGCAGCTTAGCAGGGGGGGCTAGCGGCTCCTACGAGCAGTACTTC. Translated: CASSLAGGASGSYEQYF.

The sample holds a few counts of this clonotype. The CDR3 sequence is CASSIADYGYTF. CDR3 in DNA: TGTGCCAGTAGTATAGCGGACTATGGCTACACCTTC. This chain connects TRBV19 to TRBJ1-2; D remains ambiguous. Germline V lookup: CDR1 LNHDA, CDR2 SQIVND (reference sequence). CDR3 size: 12 residues. Deletions cut 1 base from V and 3 bases from J, with 3 bases between.

This clonotype showed up many times. The gene calls are TRBV2 and TRBJ2-1; D might be TRBD2 (6 bases). CDR1 is SNHLY and CDR2 is FYNNEI in the germline V gene. Trimming took 5 bases from V and 12 from J, leaving 17 bases between them. CDR3 size: 13 residues. CDR3 protein: CASSYQGGPWQFF. CDR3 DNA sequence: TGTGCCAGCAGTTACCAAGGAGGGCCGTGGCAGTTCTTC. Full variable domain (outside the CDR3, taken from reference TRBV2 and TRBJ2-1): EPEVTQTPSHQVTQMGQEVILRCVPISNHLYFYWYRQILGQKVEFLVSFYNNEISEKSEIFDDQFSVERPDGSNFTLKIRSTKLEDSAMYFCASSYQGGPWQFFGPGTRLTVL.

Of note for this clonotype: An end of the junction differs from the germline gene, which may be a read error. The CDR3 loop reads CASGQHTSGGNIQYF. The CDR3 DNA reads TGCGCCAGCGGCCAACACACTAGCGGGGGGAACATTCAGTACTTC. The chain is built from TRBV4-3 and TRBJ2-4, with TRBD2 identical over 12 bases. The CDR3 is 15 amino acids. The germline V gene encodes CDR1 LGHNA and CDR2 YSLEER.

This clonotype was detected many times. V gene TRBV2 combines with J gene TRBJ2-2; either TRBD1 or TRBD2 may supply D (5 bases each). The CDR3 is 14 residues long. Germline V gene data show CDR1 as SNHLY and CDR2 as FYNNEI. V was cut by 8 bases and J by 5 bases, with 15 bases left in between. CDR3 in DNA: TGTGCCAGCGTAGTACGGGGCGGAACCGGGGAGCTGTTTTTT. Its translation is CASVVRGGTGELFF.

This chain connects TRBV11-2 to TRBJ2-1, with 13 bases identical to TRBD2. CDR1 is SGHAT and CDR2 is FQNNGV in the germline V gene. The CDR3 is 17 amino acids. Trimming removed 4 bases from V and 9 bases from J; junction bases left unmatched: 12. This chain's CDR3 is CASSSGLAGTRRGEQFF. As DNA, the CDR3 is TGTGCCAGCAGCTCGGGACTAGCGGGAACTCGTAGGGGTGAGCAGTTCTTC.

In its sample, this clonotype was seen many times. The chain combines TRBV7-9 with TRBJ2-7; D is uncertain. The V and J ends lost 3 bases and 4 bases respectively, with 7 bases between them. CDR3 length: 12 residues. CDR1 is SEHNR, CDR2 FQNEAQ, per germline (reference sequence). The CDR3 spells CASSFGEYEQYF. The CDR3 DNA sequence: TGTGCCAGCAGCTTCGGCGAATACGAGCAGTACTTC.

This clonotype has a count of ten or more. The rearrangement uses TRBV5-1 and TRBJ2-7; possibly TRBD1 for D (5 bases). The CDR3 loop spans 12 amino acids. Germline V gene data show CDR1 as SGHRS and CDR2 as YFSETQ. V was cut by 10 bases and J by 4 bases, with 15 bases left in between. The CDR3 DNA follows: TGCGCCCTAATCAGGGTCGGTTACGAGCAGTACTTC. This codes for CALIRVGYEQYF.

In its sample, this clonotype was seen many times. The rearrangement links TRBV4-1 to TRBJ2-5; 8 bases agree with TRBD2. After removal of 1 base from V and 1 base from J, the junction contained 11 bases not matched to a gene. The CDR3 totals 18 residues. Germline V gene data show CDR1 as MGHRA and CDR2 as YSYEKL. CDR3: CASSQAHAGTRVQETQYF. Written as DNA, the CDR3 is TGCGCCAGCAGCCAAGCCCACGCCGGGACTAGGGTCCAAGAGACCCAGTACTTC.

A word on this clonotype: A much larger clonotype is one base distant, so this may be a read error. This chain links TRBV7-6 with TRBJ2-1; 7 nucleotides match TRBD2. CDR1 SGHVS and CDR2 FNYEAQ come from the germline V gene. CDR3 length: 16 amino acids. The CDR3 reads CVSSLASAGAYNEQFF. The DNA for the CDR3 is TGTGTCAGCAGCTTAGCTTCGGCGGGGGCCTACAATGAGCAGTTCTTC.

About this clonotype: A much larger clone differs by one base, so this may be a read error. The chain carries TRBV7-2 and TRBJ1-4; D is undetermined. The ends were cut back, 3 bases at V and 2 bases at J, with 10 bases in the middle. Germline V gene lookup returns CDR1 SGHTA and CDR2 FQGNSA. The CDR3 loop spans 15 amino acids. CDR3 sequence reads: CASSFEGSTNEKLFF. As DNA, the CDR3 is TGTGCCAGCAGCTTTGAAGGGTCGACTAATGAAAAACTGTTTTTT. Full variable domain (rest looked up from reference TRBV7-2 and TRBJ1-4): GAGVSQSPSNKVTEKGKDVELRCDPISGHTALYWYRQSLGQGLEFLIYFQGNSAPDKSGLPSDRFSAERTGGSVSTLTIQRTQQEDSAVYLCASSFEGSTNEKLFFGSGTQLSVL.

This clonotype is medium-sized by share. The CDR3 reads CASSFGGSNQPQHF. DNA for the CDR3: TGCGCCAGCAGCTTTGGTGGAAGCAATCAGCCCCAGCATTTT. The chain is built from TRBV5-1 and TRBJ1-5; unclear D gene. Germline CDR1 and CDR2: SGHRS and YFSETQ. The ends were cut back, 2 bases at V and 1 base at J, with 7 bases in the middle. This CDR3 is 14 amino acids long.

This clonotype came up many times. The rearrangement links TRBV10-3 to TRBJ1-6; 8 nucleotides match TRBD1. Per germline, CDR1 ENHRY and CDR2 SYGVKD. The length of the CDR3 is 14 residues. The ends lost 7 bases at V and 6 bases at J; junction bases unmatched: 5. CDR3 residues: CAITRDRRNSPLHF. CDR3 bases: TGTGCCATCACCAGGGACAGGCGTAATTCACCCCTCCACTTT.

This clonotype has ten or more counts. The chain couples TRBV11-3 to TRBJ2-1; TRBD2 agrees at 8 bases. V was clipped by 3 bases and J by 9 bases; unmatched bases: 10. CDR1 and CDR2 from the germline V gene are SGHNT and YENEEA. The CDR3 loop spans 15 amino acids. In nucleotides, the CDR3 is TGTGCCAGCAGCTTGGTTGCGGGAGGTCGTGGTGAGCAGTTCTTC. Protein product: CASSLVAGGRGEQFF.

This clonotype was detected a few times. The chain couples TRBV18 to TRBJ2-5; D remains unclear. Looked up from germline, CDR1 is KGHSH and CDR2 is LQKENI. The CDR3 loop spans 13 amino acids. V was cut by 6 bases and J by 2 bases, with 10 bases left in between. The CDR3 reads CASSITTQETQYF. CDR3 coding DNA: TGTGCCAGCTCCATTACCACGCAAGAGACCCAGTACTTC.

This clonotype was seen repeatedly, ten times or more. This chain joins TRBV7-8 and TRBJ2-7, with 9 bases that match TRBD2. Trimming at V came to 1 base and at J to 7 bases, leaving 5 bases not matched to a gene. The CDR3 is made up of 14 amino acids. Germline V gene lookup returns CDR1 SGHVS and CDR2 FQNEAQ. For the CDR3, the DNA is TGTGCCAGCAGCTTAGTGCTAGCGGGGCTGGAGCAGTACTTC. Protein: CASSLVLAGLEQYF.

The J gene is TRBJ2-6, the V gene TRBV5-1; perhaps TRBD1 as D (6 bases). The germline V gene encodes CDR1 SGHRS and CDR2 YFSETQ. The length of the CDR3 is 16 residues. Deletions cut 4 bases from V and 0 bases from J, with 11 bases between. The DNA of the CDR3 is TGCGCCAGCAGCAGGAGACAGGTCTCTGGGGCCAACGTCCTGACTTTC. It encodes CASSRRQVSGANVLTF.

This clonotype occurred many times. V gene TRBV19 combines with J gene TRBJ2-1; D may be TRBD2 (6 bases). This CDR3 is 14 amino acids long. Germline CDR1 reads LNHDA; CDR2 reads SQIVND (reference sequence). V lost 6 bases and J lost 7, with 16 bases in between. The CDR3 bases are TGTGCCAGTAGAGGCTCTAGCGTGGGGAATGAGCAGTTCTTC. Protein: CASRGSSVGNEQFF.